This T cell receptor (beta chain) was sequenced during a study of Ad26.COV2.S vaccination and SARS-CoV-2 variants. Study as a whole: Intramuscular Ad26.COV2.S doses were given once or twice, 56 days apart. Overall study results and limits: Spike-specific TCR breadth was greater after Ad26.COV2.S than placebo. The TCR breadth and depth analyses may have produced an underestimate of total T cell responses.

The sample holds one count of this clone. Its target is not known. Treatment defined: approximately 18 received Ad26.COV2.S at low or high dose, single or two shots; five or six received placebo; per-sample allocation not given. Collection of samples fell on day 63 after the first vaccine or placebo injection. An Ad26 vector that expressed Wuhan-strain SARS-CoV-2 spike constituted the vaccine. Some clones are missing from TCRdb's copy, which holds only in-frame ones; the method was immunoSEQ multiplex PCR. The sample consists of over 400,000 clones, roughly 90% of them appearing once. Germline V CDR1 and CDR2: MNHEY, SVGEGT. J was trimmed by 2 bases and V by 2 bases; bases with no gene match: 12. The CDR3 has 18 residues.

The specimen comprised peripheral blood, sampled in a trial of Ad26.COV2.S vaccine versus placebo. The chain combines TRBV6-2 or TRBV6-3 with TRBJ2-7, with TRBD2 matching over 10 bases. This clonotype originated in a person aged 18-65 years who received the Ad26.COV2.S COVID-19 vaccine or a placebo. Here the CDR3 reads CASSYAGSGGILTYEQYF. CDR3 in DNA: TGTGCCAGCAGTTACGCTGGTAGCGGGGGGATCCTAACCTACGAGCAGTACTTC.